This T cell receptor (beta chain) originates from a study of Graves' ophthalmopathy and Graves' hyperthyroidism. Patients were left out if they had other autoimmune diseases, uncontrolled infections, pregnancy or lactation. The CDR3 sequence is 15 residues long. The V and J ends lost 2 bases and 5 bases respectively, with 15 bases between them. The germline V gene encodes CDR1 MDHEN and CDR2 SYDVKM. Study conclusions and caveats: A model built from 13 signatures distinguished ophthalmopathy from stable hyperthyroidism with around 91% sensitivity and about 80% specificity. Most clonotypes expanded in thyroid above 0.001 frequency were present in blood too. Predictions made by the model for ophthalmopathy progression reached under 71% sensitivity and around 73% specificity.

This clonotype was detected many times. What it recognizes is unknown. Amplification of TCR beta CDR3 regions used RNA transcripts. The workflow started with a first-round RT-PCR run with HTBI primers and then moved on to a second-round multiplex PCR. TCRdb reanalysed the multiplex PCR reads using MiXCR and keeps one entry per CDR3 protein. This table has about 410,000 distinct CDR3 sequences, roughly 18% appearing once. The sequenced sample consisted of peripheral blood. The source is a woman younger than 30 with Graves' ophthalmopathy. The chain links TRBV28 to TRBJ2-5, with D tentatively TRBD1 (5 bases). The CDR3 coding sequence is TGTGCCAGCAGTTTAGACGACAGCCCTGGGGAGACCCAGTACTTC. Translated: CASSLDDSPGETQYF. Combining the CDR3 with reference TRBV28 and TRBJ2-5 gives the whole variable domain DVKVTQSSRYLVKRTGEKVFLECVQDMDHENMFWYRQDPGLGLRLIYFSYDVKMKEKGDIPEGYSVSREKKERFSLILESASTNQTSMYLCASSLDDSPGETQYFGPGTRLLVL.